The following is a T cell receptor beta chain sequence with its context. The antigen is undetermined. The source of the sample is a study of CXCR3-negative and CXCR3-positive naive CD8 T cells. The authors made the TRB cDNA libraries by 5' RACE using UMI labels. Reanalyzing the 5' RACE reads, TCRdb keeps one entry per CDR3 protein, without DNA. The table lists about 150,000 distinct CDR3 sequences, with around 0.5% in the top ten. The study's findings and limits: When CXCR3-positive naive cells were set against CXCR3-negative naive cells, the former had more hydrophobic TRB CDR3s. Both naive subsets had comparably high diversity; memory CD8+ cells much lower. Naive subsets displayed similar surface CD5, and TCR strength was inferred from TRB CDR3 properties. Naive CXCR3-positive and CXCR3-negative cells shared similar TRBV-TRBJ usage, unlike memory cells.

The length of the CDR3 is 14 residues. Germline V CDR1 and CDR2: DFQATT, SNEGSKA (reference sequence). CD45RO-CCR7+CD27+CD95- cells counted as naive CD8+ T cells. The clonotype comes from a human donor in good health. Some clones in this sample may be carry-over from other donors' samples. This chain joins TRBV20-1 and TRBJ2-1. Sequencing was done on a sample of naive CXCR3+ CD8+ T cells from blood. Subset in this sample: CD45RO-CCR7+CD27+CD95- naive CD8+ T cells expressing CXCR3 (TNR3+). The CDR3 sequence: CSARVTKAYNEQFF.